This T cell receptor beta chain was retrieved from a study of shared clonotypes between healthy human individuals. The study's findings and limits: Depth of sequencing was expected to influence donor clonotype sharing.

Ten immunoSEQ deep assay plates were used to sequence the DNA of unsorted PBMCs. Libraries were prepared by immunoSEQ multiplex PCR; TCRdb keeps only in-frame clonotypes and omits some of them. The data show 470,000 or so clones, over 75% seen once. As regards this clone: Its matching antigen is unknown.

The study drew its donors from healthy HIV-negative adults without recent acute infections or vaccinations. Trimming cost V 7 bases and J 4 bases, with 9 bases left between them. Per germline, CDR1 SQVTM and CDR2 ANQGSEA. This CDR3 has 11 amino acids. This receptor was identified in a middle-aged woman in good health. Some clones in this sample may be carry-over from other donors' samples. V gene TRBV29-1 combines with J gene TRBJ2-3, with D possibly TRBD2 on 5 matching bases. The specimen sequenced was PBMCs. The CDR3 bases are TGCAGCGAGGGAGAGTCAGATACGCAGTATTTT. Amino acid sequence: CSEGESDTQYF.